Only a few counts were recorded for the clone carrying this TCR beta chain. V trimming: 5 bases; J trimming: 5 bases; junction bases outside the gene matches: 11. The CDR3 is 16 residues long. Per the germline V gene, CDR1 is SGDLS and CDR2 is YYNGEE. Sequenced by immunoSEQ multiplex PCR; TCRdb stores in-frame clones only, minus some. The data contain 87,000 or so clones, 87% of them singletons. The data belong to a study of blood T cell repertoires in COVID-19. This chain links TRBV9 with TRBJ1-3; 9 bases align to TRBD1. The receptor comes from a woman of 80 years or more with acute or convalescent COVID-19. Sequencing was carried out using peripheral blood. The CDR3: CASSRTRGQGRNTIYF. DNA for the CDR3: TGTGCCAGCAGTCGGACCAGGGGACAGGGAAGAAACACCATATATTTT.